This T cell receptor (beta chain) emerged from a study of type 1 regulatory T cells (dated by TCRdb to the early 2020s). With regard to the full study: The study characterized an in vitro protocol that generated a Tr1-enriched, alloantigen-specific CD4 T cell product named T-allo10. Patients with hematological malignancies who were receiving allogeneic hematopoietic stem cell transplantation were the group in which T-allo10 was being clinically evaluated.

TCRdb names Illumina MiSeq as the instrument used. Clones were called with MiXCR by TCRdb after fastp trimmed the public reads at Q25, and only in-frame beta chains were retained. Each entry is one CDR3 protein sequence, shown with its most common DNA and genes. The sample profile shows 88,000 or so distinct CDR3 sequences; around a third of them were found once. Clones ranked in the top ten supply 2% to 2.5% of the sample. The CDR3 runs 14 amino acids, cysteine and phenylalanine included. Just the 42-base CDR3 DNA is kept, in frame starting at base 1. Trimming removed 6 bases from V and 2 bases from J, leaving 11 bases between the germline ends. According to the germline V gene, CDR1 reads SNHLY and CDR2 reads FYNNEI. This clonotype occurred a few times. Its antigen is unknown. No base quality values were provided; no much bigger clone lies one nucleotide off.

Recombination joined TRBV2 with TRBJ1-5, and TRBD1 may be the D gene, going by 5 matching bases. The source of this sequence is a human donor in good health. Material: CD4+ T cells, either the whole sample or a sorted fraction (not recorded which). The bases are TGTGCCAGCAGGAGAGGGGAGGGCAATCAGCCCCAGCATTTT. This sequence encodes CASRRGEGNQPQHF.